This T cell receptor beta chain was retrieved from a study of cytomegalovirus exposure and HLA in healthy donors. Germline V lookup: CDR1 LGHNA, CDR2 YSLEER. With 0 bases removed from V and 4 bases from J, the gap between germline ends came to 18 bases. CDR3 length: 17 amino acids. Amplification used 60 Vbeta primers and 13 Jbeta primers. The method was immunoSEQ multiplex PCR; TCRdb's version includes in-frame clones alone and lacks a portion of them. The data show approximately 160,000 clones, around 72% seen once. Sequencing was carried out using PBMCs. The chain employs TRBV4-3 and TRBJ1-2, with TRBD1 as a possible D gene (6 bases). This receptor was taken from a man in his forties or fifties in good health and CMV-seronegative. The CDR3 protein is CASSQESRGRNVYGYTF. The CDR3 DNA reads TGCGCCAGCAGCCAAGAATCCAGGGGACGAAACGTCTATGGCTACACCTTC.